The clone carrying this T cell receptor beta chain was counted only a few times. Its specificity is not known. The CDR3 covers 15 residues. Trimming took 1 base from V and 2 from J; bases not matched to a gene: 5. Looked up from germline, CDR1 is PRHDT and CDR2 is FYEKMQ (reference sequence). Time point indicated: persistent/refractory GD, antithyroid drugs over 5 years with positive TRAb. Extracted PBMC RNA gave rise to the TCR library. A peripheral blood sample, roughly 9.8 milliliters in volume, was drawn into EDTA tubes. Arm-PCR with iRepertoire HTBI primers amplified the CDR3 regions for these TCR beta libraries. MiXCR, run by TCRdb on the multiplex PCR reads, gives a single entry per CDR3 protein. This sample has 650,000 to 700,000 distinct CDR3 sequences, with around 30% found just once. The sample belongs to a study of regulatory T cells in long-lasting Graves disease. Study-wide results and caveats: The study examined only peripheral blood, not thyroid tissue.

This chain uses TRBV13 with TRBJ2-7; 7 bases map to TRBD1. This TCR came from a female donor with Graves disease. Here the sequenced sample was peripheral blood mononuclear cells (PBMCs), taken when the disease was refractory, from a patient treated with antithyroid drugs. CDR3 protein: CASSLVEGATYEQYF. The CDR3 DNA reads TGTGCCAGCAGCTTAGTAGAGGGGGCTACCTACGAGCAGTACTTC.